A single T cell receptor (beta chain) is shown here with its context. The antigen is unknown. Profiled with immunoSEQ multiplex PCR; TCRdb holds only in-frame clones, not every one. The data show 150,000 or so clones, with 80% to 95% seen just once and around 3.5% held by the top ten. These data come from a study of T cell responses to AZD1222 COVID-19 vaccine. Study findings and constraints: Across the whole spike, CD4 TCRs peaked at regions 160-218 and 743-854.

The germline V gene has CDR1 SGHTA and CDR2 FQGNSA. V was clipped by 6 bases and J by 0 bases; unmatched bases: 7. There are 16 residues in the CDR3. This chain joins TRBV7-2 and TRBJ2-1, with 8 nucleotides matching TRBD2. The receptor was derived from an adult who received the AZD1222 COVID-19 vaccine. The material sequenced was peripheral blood, taken 28 days after the second AZD1222 dose. The CDR3 DNA reads as TGTGCCAGCAGGAGAACTAGCGGCAGCTCCTACAATGAGCAGTTCTTC. Its protein product is CASRRTSGSSYNEQFF.